Presented here are 27 T cell receptor beta chains from one specimen sequenced in a study of T-cell reconstitution after alpha-beta-depleted transplantation in children. Unique molecular identifiers were used to barcode this TCRbeta library. MiXCR, run by TCRdb on the PCR reads, gives a single entry per CDR3 protein. The sample lists some 530,000 distinct CDR3 sequences; 12% were seen once. Sequencing used PBMCs from the stem cell graft donor, obtained from the stem cell graft. These receptors all come from a human donor who donated a stem cell graft to a child with combined immunodeficiency.

This clonotype has more than one count but fewer than ten. The V and J genes are TRBV6-5 and TRBJ2-7; a possible D gene is TRBD1 (6 bases). V was trimmed by 2 bases and J by 0 bases, leaving 11 bases between them. Germline V gene lookup returns CDR1 MNHEY and CDR2 SVGAGI. This CDR3 is built from 15 residues. CDR3 sequence: CASSYPGARSYEQYF. The CDR3 DNA reads TGTGCCAGCAGTTACCCAGGGGCTCGCTCCTACGAGCAGTACTTC.

In its sample, this clonotype was seen a few times. This CDR3 is CASSFLSTGGNQPQHF. The DNA of the CDR3 is TGTGCCAGCAGTTTCCTCTCAACAGGGGGCAATCAGCCCCAGCATTTT. This rearrangement joins TRBV12-3 or TRBV12-4 to TRBJ1-5; 7 positions agree with TRBD1. The CDR3 extends over 16 amino acids. The trim removed 3 bases at V and 2 bases at J, leaving 7 bases unmatched.

This clonotype showed up just a few times. This rearrangement joins TRBV20-1 to TRBJ2-7, with a possible D match to TRBD2 (6 bases). There are 11 residues in the CDR3. V lost 6 bases and J 5 bases, leaving 11 bases between the germline ends. Germline V gene data show CDR1 as DFQATT and CDR2 as SNEGSKA (reference sequence). This CDR3 reads CSAHGEDEQYF. The CDR3 DNA is TGCAGTGCCCACGGGGAGGACGAGCAGTACTTC.

In its sample, this clonotype was seen many times. The V gene is TRBV4-2, the J gene TRBJ2-7; D is uncertain. The V gene lost 0 bases and the J gene lost 4 bases, with 7 bases spanning the gap. Germline V CDR1 and CDR2: LGHNA, YNFKEQ. The CDR3 loop spans 13 amino acids. Here the CDR3 reads CASSQDLGYEQYF. CDR3 DNA: TGTGCCAGCAGCCAAGATTTGGGGTACGAGCAGTACTTC.

Only a few counts were recorded for this clonotype. CDR3 region: CASSLTGGSEDTQYF. For the CDR3, the DNA is TGTGCCAGCAGCTTAACGGGGGGTAGCGAAGATACGCAGTATTTT. The chain links TRBV7-3 to TRBJ2-3, with D maybe TRBD2 (6 bases). The V gene's germline CDR1 is SGHTA and CDR2 FQGTGA. The CDR3 contains 15 residues. Trimming removed 0 bases from V and 5 bases from J, with 12 bases in between.

This clonotype has more than one count but fewer than ten. The CDR3 loop reads CASSLGLAESNEQFF. DNA for the CDR3: TGTGCCAGCAGCTTGGGACTAGCGGAGTCCAATGAGCAGTTCTTC. V gene TRBV7-3 combines with J gene TRBJ2-1; TRBD2 matches 11 bases. Germline V gene sequence: CDR1 SGHTA, CDR2 FQGTGA. The J segment lost 6 bases and the V segment lost 3 bases, leaving 4 bases of the junction unmatched. There are 15 residues in the CDR3.

This clonotype appeared a few times. The J gene is TRBJ2-3, the V gene TRBV7-9; 7 bases fit TRBD2. Germline V gives CDR1 SEHNR, CDR2 FQNEAQ (reference sequence). This CDR3 contains 15 residues. Trimming removed 7 bases from V and 5 bases from J; junction bases left unmatched: 12. The CDR3 nucleotides read TGTGCCAGCACCGATCGGGGAGGGGCCGGAGATACGCAGTATTTT. It encodes CASTDRGGAGDTQYF.

The V and J genes are TRBV4-2 and TRBJ2-2; D is uncertain. The CDR3 has 16 residues. Germline CDR1 LGHNA, CDR2 YNFKEQ. V lost 4 bases, J lost 7 bases, and 19 bases lay in between. CDR3 sequence: CASSREDAGTLGELFF. In DNA form, the CDR3 reads TGTGCCAGCAGCCGCGAAGACGCCGGTACGCTCGGGGAGCTGTTTTTT.

This clonotype was observed a few times. The CDR3: CASSLILGLDKYNEQFF. The CDR3 nucleotides are TGTGCCAGCAGCTTAATATTGGGACTAGACAAATACAATGAGCAGTTCTTC. The V call is TRBV11-2, the J call TRBJ2-1; 8 bases agree with TRBD2. The germline V gene encodes CDR1 SGHAT and CDR2 FQNNGV. V lost 2 bases and J lost 4; bases outside the gene matches: 10. This CDR3 contains 17 residues. The variable domain in full, completed from reference TRBV11-2 and TRBJ2-1, reads EAGVAQSPRYKIIEKRQSVAFWCNPISGHATLYWYQQILGQGPKLLIQFQNNGVVDDSQLPKDRFSAERLKGVDSTLKIQPAKLEDSAVYLCASSLILGLDKYNEQFFGPGTRLTVL.

The chain carries TRBV3-1 and TRBJ1-2; 11 nucleotides line up with TRBD1. The CDR3 length is 16 residues. CDR1 is LGHDT, CDR2 YNNKEL, per germline (reference sequence). V lost 0 bases, J lost 4 bases, and 4 bases stayed unmatched. CDR3 nucleotides: TGTGCCAGCAGCCAAGATTACGGGACAGGGGGCTATGGCTACACCTTC. It is translated as CASSQDYGTGGYGYTF. Together with reference TRBV3-1 and TRBJ1-2, the CDR3 gives the full variable domain: DTAVSQTPKYLVTQMGNDKSIKCEQNLGHDTMYWYKQDSKKFLKIMFSYNNKELIINETVPNRFSPKSPDKAHLNLHINSLELGDSAVYFCASSQDYGTGGYGYTFGSGTRLTVV.

The rearrangement joins TRBV5-5 to TRBJ1-5; the D is unclear. The CDR3 sequence is 13 residues long. The germline V gene has CDR1 SGHKS and CDR2 YYEKEE (reference sequence). Trimming cost V 5 bases and J 3 bases, with 9 bases left between them. The CDR3 protein is CASSPYLNQPQHF. CDR3 DNA: TGTGCCAGCAGTCCATACCTCAATCAGCCCCAGCATTTT. Full variable domain (missing parts from reference TRBV5-5 and TRBJ1-5): DAGVTQSPTHLIKTRGQQVTLRCSPISGHKSVSWYQQVLGQGPQFIFQYYEKEERGRGNFPDRFSARQFPNYSSELNVNALLLGDSALYLCASSPYLNQPQHFGDGTRLSIL.

This clonotype was seen ten or more times. The chain recombines TRBV6-6 with TRBJ2-1, with D unclear. The CDR3 is made up of 13 amino acids. The V and J ends lost 2 bases and 9 bases respectively, with 11 bases between them. CDR1 MNHNY and CDR2 SVGAGI come from the germline V gene (reference sequence). The CDR3 is CASSYVGVGEQFF. CDR3 in DNA: TGTGCCAGCAGTTACGTGGGCGTGGGTGAGCAGTTCTTC.

This chain uses TRBV28 with TRBJ2-2, with D maybe TRBD1 (5 bases). CDR3 length: 16 residues. Looked up from germline, CDR1 is MDHEN and CDR2 is SYDVKM. Trimming removed 3 bases from V and 5 bases from J, with 16 bases in between. CDR3 sequence reads: CASSFFDRLRTGELFF. CDR3 DNA sequence: TGTGCCAGCAGTTTTTTCGACAGACTCAGGACCGGGGAGCTGTTTTTT. The variable domain in full, completed from reference TRBV28 and TRBJ2-2, reads DVKVTQSSRYLVKRTGEKVFLECVQDMDHENMFWYRQDPGLGLRLIYFSYDVKMKEKGDIPEGYSVSREKKERFSLILESASTNQTSMYLCASSFFDRLRTGELFFGEGSRLTVL.

This clonotype was observed at least ten times. The J gene is TRBJ2-1, the V gene TRBV12-3 or TRBV12-4; D may correspond to TRBD1 or TRBD2 (5 bases each). The CDR3 extends over 15 amino acids. Trimming pared 5 bases from V and 1 base from J, leaving 12 bases between. The CDR3 loop reads CASSPGTHSYNEQFF. CDR3 DNA sequence: TGTGCCAGCAGTCCCGGGACCCATTCCTACAATGAGCAGTTCTTC.

Details on this clonotype: A much larger clone differs by one base, so this may be a read error. Lacking the conserved final phenylalanine or tryptophan, this CDR3 likely reflects a read error. The chain couples TRBV7-2 to TRBJ1-1; a possible D gene is TRBD1 (5 bases). The V end was cut by 1 base, the J end by 0 bases, with 9 bases between. The CDR3 is made up of 15 amino acids. Germline loops: CDR1 SGHTA, CDR2 FQGNSA. CDR3 coding DNA: TGTGCCAGCAGCTTAGTCAGGGTCATGAACACTGAAGCTTTCTGT. Translating it yields CASSLVRVMNTEAFC.

This clonotype was picked up many times. The chain has TRBV7-9 and TRBJ2-3; 12 nucleotides match TRBD2. The germline CDR1 and CDR2 sequences are SEHNR and FQNEAQ (reference sequence). This CDR3 has 15 amino acids. V shed 4 bases and J 5 bases; nucleotides not matched to a gene: 4. The CDR3: CASSSSGGAGDTQYF. The CDR3 DNA reads TGTGCCAGCAGCTCTAGCGGGGGGGCCGGAGATACGCAGTATTTT. The whole variable domain, remainder taken from reference TRBV7-9 and TRBJ2-3, is DTGVSQNPRHKITKRGQNVTFRCDPISEHNRLYWYRQTLGQGPEFLTYFQNEAQLEKSRLLSDRFSAERPKGSFSTLEIQRTEQGDSAMYLCASSSSGGAGDTQYFGPGTRLTVL.

In its sample, this clonotype was seen a few times. The chain combines TRBV20-1 with TRBJ2-1; perhaps TRBD2 as D (5 bases). V lost 5 bases and J 6 bases, leaving 11 bases between the germline ends. The germline gives CDR1 DFQATT, CDR2 SNEGSKA (reference sequence). There are 12 residues in the CDR3. CDR3 sequence (DNA): TGCAGTGCTTCGGACTGGACCAATGAGCAGTTCTTC. Its translation is CSASDWTNEQFF.

This rearrangement joins TRBV20-1 to TRBJ2-4; 7 nucleotides align to TRBD1. V lost 3 bases, J lost 7 bases, and 3 bases stayed unmatched. The CDR3 is made up of 12 amino acids. CDR1 is DFQATT and CDR2 is SNEGSKA in the germline V gene (reference sequence). CDR3 bases: TGCAGTGCTAGCGGGACAGCGAACATTCAGTACTTC. Translation gives CSASGTANIQYF.

The chain carries TRBV12-3 or TRBV12-4 and TRBJ2-7; TRBD1 matches at 8 bases. The junction had 4 bases not matched to a gene; V was cut back by 8 bases and J by 1 base. The CDR3 is 13 residues long. The CDR3 bases are TGTGCCAGCGGGGGGACAGGTTCCTACGAGCAGTACTTC. Protein: CASGGTGSYEQYF.

This clonotype was picked up one time. This may stem from a read error, because a much larger clone lies one nucleotide away. V gene TRBV5-1 combines with J gene TRBJ2-1; TRBD1 or TRBD2 may be the D gene (5 bases each). Germline values: CDR1 SGHRS, CDR2 YFSETQ. The CDR3 has 13 amino acids. CDR3 loop: CASSFGDLNGQFF. CDR3 nucleotide sequence: TGCGCCAGCAGCTTTGGGGACCTCAATGGGCAGTTCTTC.

The sample holds a few counts of this clonotype. The V and J genes are TRBV11-2 and TRBJ2-1; D might be TRBD1 or TRBD2, each matching 5 bases. Between the trimmed V and J ends, which lost 5 bases and 9 bases, there was a span of 20 bases. In germline, CDR1 is SGHAT, CDR2 FQNNGV. This CDR3 has 15 amino acids. This CDR3 reads CASSLWDRPGIEQFF. The CDR3 DNA sequence: TGTGCCAGCAGCCTGTGGGACCGCCCGGGAATTGAGCAGTTCTTC. Full variable domain (remainder filled in from reference TRBV11-2 and TRBJ2-1): EAGVAQSPRYKIIEKRQSVAFWCNPISGHATLYWYQQILGQGPKLLIQFQNNGVVDDSQLPKDRFSAERLKGVDSTLKIQPAKLEDSAVYLCASSLWDRPGIEQFFGPGTRLTVL.

The chain combines TRBV4-3 with TRBJ1-5; D not certain. The CDR3 sequence is 15 residues long. V shed 0 bases and J shed 6 bases, with 12 bases lying between them. The germline gives CDR1 LGHNA, CDR2 YSLEER. CDR3 in DNA: TGCGCCAGCAGCCAAGATTTCCCGGGTAGTCAGCCCCAGCATTTT. This translates into CASSQDFPGSQPQHF.

This clonotype turned up a few times. The J gene is TRBJ2-5, the V gene TRBV20-1; TRBD1 might be the D (7 bases). V lost 6 bases and J 5 bases, leaving 16 bases between the germline ends. The CDR3 length is 13 residues. The V gene's germline CDR1 is DFQATT and CDR2 SNEGSKA (reference sequence). CDR3 in DNA: TGCAGTGCGGACCGGGACAGCGGGGAGACCCAGTACTTC. It codes for CSADRDSGETQYF.

This clonotype appeared many times. The chain employs TRBV20-1 and TRBJ2-7; D is possibly TRBD2 (6 bases). The CDR3 runs 15 residues. Trimming removed 2 bases at V and 4 bases at J, with 18 bases between. The germline CDR1 and CDR2 sequences are DFQATT and SNEGSKA (reference sequence). In DNA, the CDR3 is TGCAGTGCTAGATCCTCTAGCGAGAGTTTGTACGAGCAGTACTTC. Translated, it gives CSARSSSESLYEQYF.

V usage is TRBV4-1 and J usage is TRBJ1-5, with 7 positions matching TRBD1. Germline assignment: CDR1 MGHRA and CDR2 YSYEKL. CDR3 length equals 16 residues. V dropped 1 base and J dropped 6; count of bases not matched to a gene: 9. The CDR3 reads CASSQAGGGSGQPQHF. CDR3 nucleotide sequence: TGCGCCAGCAGCCAAGCGGGAGGGGGCAGTGGTCAGCCCCAGCATTTT.

A single count supports this clonotype. The chain couples TRBV5-1 to TRBJ2-2; D may be TRBD1 (6 bases). The V gene lost 4 bases and the J gene lost 3 bases, with 19 bases spanning the gap. CDR1 is SGHRS, CDR2 YFSETQ, per germline. The CDR3 loop spans 17 amino acids. In nucleotides, the CDR3 is TGCGCCAGCAGCCCCACAGCCAGGGGAATGGACACCGGGGAGCTGTTTTTT. It encodes CASSPTARGMDTGELFF. Full variable domain (remainder filled in from reference TRBV5-1 and TRBJ2-2): KAGVTQTPRYLIKTRGQQVTLSCSPISGHRSVSWYQQTPGQGLQFLFEYFSETQRNKGNFPGRFSGRQFSNSRSEMNVSTLELGDSALYLCASSPTARGMDTGELFFGEGSRLTVL.

This clonotype was counted ten times or more. CDR3 sequence reads: CAISESTRVYTEAFF. CDR3 DNA: TGTGCCATCAGTGAGTCGACTCGTGTTTACACTGAAGCTTTCTTT. The V and J genes are TRBV10-3 and TRBJ1-1, with D unresolved. Germline values: CDR1 ENHRY, CDR2 SYGVKD. Between the trimmed V and J ends, which lost 0 bases and 3 bases, there was a span of 11 bases. The CDR3 contains 15 residues.